This T cell receptor (beta chain) was recovered during a study of T cells in Graves' hyperthyroidism and ophthalmopathy. Looking at the study overall: Pretreatment peripheral blood was obtained at initial diagnosis.

CDR1 DFQATT and CDR2 SNEGSKA come from the germline V gene (reference sequence). V was clipped by 5 bases and J by 7 bases; unmatched bases: 17. This CDR3 region has 16 residues. As to this clonotype: What it binds is not known.

RNA transcripts yielded amplified TCR beta CDR3 regions. The TCR CDR3 first-round RT-PCR relied on the HTBI primer set. TCRdb called the multiplex PCR reads again in MiXCR, with one record for every CDR3 protein. The data hold around 100,000 distinct CDR3 sequences, with about 50% observed a single time. Patients aged 18 to 65 with hyperthyroidism were newly diagnosed, with duration under 2 months. Those patients with uncontrolled infection, other autoimmune disease, pregnancy or lactation were excluded. Broader study findings: From stable hyperthyroidism, ophthalmopathy was separated by a 13 V-J model.

This TCR was sampled from a man aged 35 to 55 with Graves' hyperthyroidism. The sequenced sample consisted of blood. V and J are TRBV20-1 and TRBJ2-7; 10 bases align to TRBD2. CDR3 DNA sequence: TGCAGTGCTGCCCCCGCCGGGACTAGCGTTTACGATGAGCAGTACTTC. Its translation is CSAAPAGTSVYDEQYF.